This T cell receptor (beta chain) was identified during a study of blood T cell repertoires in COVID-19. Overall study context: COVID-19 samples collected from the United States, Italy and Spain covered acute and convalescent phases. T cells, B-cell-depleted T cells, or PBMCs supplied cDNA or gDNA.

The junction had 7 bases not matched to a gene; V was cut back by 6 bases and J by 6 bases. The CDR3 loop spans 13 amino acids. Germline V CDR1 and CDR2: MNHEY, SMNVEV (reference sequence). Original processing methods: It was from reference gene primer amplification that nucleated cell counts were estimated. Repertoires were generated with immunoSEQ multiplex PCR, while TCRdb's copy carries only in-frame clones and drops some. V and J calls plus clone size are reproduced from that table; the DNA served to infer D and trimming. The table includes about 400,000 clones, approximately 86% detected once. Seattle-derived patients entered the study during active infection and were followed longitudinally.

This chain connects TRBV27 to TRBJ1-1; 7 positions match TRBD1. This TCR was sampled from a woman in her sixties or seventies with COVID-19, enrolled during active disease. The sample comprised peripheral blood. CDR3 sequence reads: CASSRQGAPEAFF. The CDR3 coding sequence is TGTGCCAGCAGCCGACAGGGAGCCCCTGAAGCTTTCTTT.